This T cell receptor (beta chain) was recorded in a study of T cell repertoires in cytomegalovirus infection. One entry per CDR3 protein results from TCRdb running MiXCR on the reads. The sample includes more than 150,000 distinct CDR3 sequences, about 25% of them seen just once. There are 14 residues in the CDR3. Trimming removed 0 bases at V and 7 bases at J, with 9 bases between. CDR1 is SGHAT and CDR2 is FQNNGV in the germline V gene. Material for sequencing was PBMCs. This chain uses TRBV11-2 with TRBJ1-4; no clear D gene. This sequence was found in a human donor in good health (CMV status not recorded). Some clones in this sample may be carry-over from other donors' samples. CDR3 residues: CASSLDGRGEKLFF. The CDR3 bases are TGTGCCAGCAGCTTAGATGGGAGAGGTGAAAAACTGTTTTTT.